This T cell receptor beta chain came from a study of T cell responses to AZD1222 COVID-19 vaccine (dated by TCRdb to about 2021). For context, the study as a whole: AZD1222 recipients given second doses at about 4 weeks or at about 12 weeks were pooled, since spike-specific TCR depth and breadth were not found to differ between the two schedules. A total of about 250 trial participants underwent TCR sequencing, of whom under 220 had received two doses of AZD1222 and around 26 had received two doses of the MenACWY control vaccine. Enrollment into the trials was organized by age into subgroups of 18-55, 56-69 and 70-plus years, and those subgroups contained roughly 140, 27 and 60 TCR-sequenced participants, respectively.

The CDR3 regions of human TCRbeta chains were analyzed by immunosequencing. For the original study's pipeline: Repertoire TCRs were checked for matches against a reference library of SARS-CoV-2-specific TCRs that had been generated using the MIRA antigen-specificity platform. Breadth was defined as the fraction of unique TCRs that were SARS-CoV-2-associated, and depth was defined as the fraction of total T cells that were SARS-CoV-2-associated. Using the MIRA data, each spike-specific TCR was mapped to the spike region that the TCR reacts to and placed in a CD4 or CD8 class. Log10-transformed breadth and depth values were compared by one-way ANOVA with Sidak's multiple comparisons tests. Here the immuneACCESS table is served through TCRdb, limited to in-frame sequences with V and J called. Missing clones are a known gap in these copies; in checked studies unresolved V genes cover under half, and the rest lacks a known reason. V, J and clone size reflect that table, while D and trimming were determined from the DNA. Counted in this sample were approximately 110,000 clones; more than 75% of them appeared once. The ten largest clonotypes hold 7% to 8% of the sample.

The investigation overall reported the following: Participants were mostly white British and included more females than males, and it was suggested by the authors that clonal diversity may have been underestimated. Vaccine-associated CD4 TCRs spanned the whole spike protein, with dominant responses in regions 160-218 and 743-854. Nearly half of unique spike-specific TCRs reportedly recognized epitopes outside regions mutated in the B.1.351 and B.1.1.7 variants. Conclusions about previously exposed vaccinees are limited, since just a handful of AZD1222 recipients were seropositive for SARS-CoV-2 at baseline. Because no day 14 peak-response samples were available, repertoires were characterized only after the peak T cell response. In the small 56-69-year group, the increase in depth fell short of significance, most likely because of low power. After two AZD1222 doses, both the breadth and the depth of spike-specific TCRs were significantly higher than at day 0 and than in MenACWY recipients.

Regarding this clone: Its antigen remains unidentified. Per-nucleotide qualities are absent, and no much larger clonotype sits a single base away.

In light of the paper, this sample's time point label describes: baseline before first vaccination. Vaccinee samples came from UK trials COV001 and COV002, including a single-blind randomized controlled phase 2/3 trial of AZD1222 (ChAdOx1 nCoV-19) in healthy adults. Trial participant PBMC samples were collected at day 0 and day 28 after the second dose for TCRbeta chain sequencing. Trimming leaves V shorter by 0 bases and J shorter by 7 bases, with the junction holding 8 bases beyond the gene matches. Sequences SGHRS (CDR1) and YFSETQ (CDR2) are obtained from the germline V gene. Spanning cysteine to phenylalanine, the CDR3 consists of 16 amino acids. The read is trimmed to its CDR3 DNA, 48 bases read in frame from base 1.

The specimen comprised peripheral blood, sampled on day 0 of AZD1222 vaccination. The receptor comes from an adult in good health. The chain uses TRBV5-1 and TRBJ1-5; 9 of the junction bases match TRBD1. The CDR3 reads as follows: CASSLEGQGRGQPQHF. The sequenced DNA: TGCGCCAGCAGCTTGGAGGGACAGGGAAGGGGGCAGCCCCAGCATTTT. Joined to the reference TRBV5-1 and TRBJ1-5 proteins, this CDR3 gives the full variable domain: KAGVTQTPRYLIKTRGQQVTLSCSPISGHRSVSWYQQTPGQGLQFLFEYFSETQRNKGNFPGRFSGRQFSNSRSEMNVSTLELGDSALYLCASSLEGQGRGQPQHFGDGTRLSIL.